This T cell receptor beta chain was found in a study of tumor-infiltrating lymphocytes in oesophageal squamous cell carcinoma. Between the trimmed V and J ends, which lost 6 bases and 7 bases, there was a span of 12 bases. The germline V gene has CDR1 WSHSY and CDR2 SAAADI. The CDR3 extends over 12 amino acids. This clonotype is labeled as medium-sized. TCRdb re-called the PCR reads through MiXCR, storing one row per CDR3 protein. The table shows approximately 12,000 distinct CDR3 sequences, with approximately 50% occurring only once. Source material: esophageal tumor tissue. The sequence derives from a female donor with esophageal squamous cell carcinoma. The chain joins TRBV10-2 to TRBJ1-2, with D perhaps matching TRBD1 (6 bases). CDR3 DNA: TGCGCCAGCAGGAAGACAGGATCTGGCTACACCTTC. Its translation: CASRKTGSGYTF.